The clone carrying this T cell receptor (beta chain) occurred a few times. Clones were read by immunoSEQ multiplex PCR, and TCRdb kept only the in-frame ones, dropping some. The sample has 160,000 or so clones, roughly 85% seen once. Germline CDR1 is SGDLS and CDR2 is YYNGEE. Trimming pared 3 bases from V and 1 base from J, leaving 10 bases between. The CDR3 is made up of 15 amino acids. This specimen belongs to a study of blood T cell repertoires in COVID-19. This receptor was identified in a woman aged 50 to 60 with COVID-19, enrolled during active disease. Sequenced: peripheral blood. The chain links TRBV9 to TRBJ2-2, with TRBD2 as a possible D gene (6 bases). Written as DNA, the CDR3 is TGTGCCAGCAGCGCCCTCGGGGGGAACACCGGGGAGCTGTTTTTT. It codes for CASSALGGNTGELFF.